The clone carrying this TCR beta chain was recorded at least ten times. Its antigen is unknown. The sample is drawn from a study of blood T cells in healthy people across ages. Findings of the study overall: CMV status of donors was not determined, possibly confounding expanded clonotype changes. Naive and antigen-experienced cells were not separated, limiting conclusive comparison.

In germline, CDR1 is SEHNR, CDR2 FQNEAQ (reference sequence). Trimming removed 1 base from V and 5 bases from J, with 5 bases in between. This CDR3 contains 12 residues. A second PCR of roughly 7 to 11 cycles used a sample-barcoded 5' primer and a J-beta primer mix. TCRdb independently ran MiXCR on the 5' RACE reads; one entry per CDR3 protein. The repertoire includes almost 550,000 distinct CDR3 sequences, approximately 25% of them detected once, and roughly 10% sits in the top ten. These sequences were also reported in another study, on T cells of mothers and their children. That work adds: RNA that had been extracted went wholly into cDNA synthesis, at roughly 1.6 ug per 15 ul.

V is TRBV7-9 and J is TRBJ1-1; D gene uncertain. The sequencing sample was made of blood. This clonotype was obtained from a boy aged 5 to 17 in good health. CDR3 protein: CASSLVETEAFF. DNA for the CDR3: TGTGCCAGCAGCTTAGTGGAGACTGAAGCTTTCTTT.